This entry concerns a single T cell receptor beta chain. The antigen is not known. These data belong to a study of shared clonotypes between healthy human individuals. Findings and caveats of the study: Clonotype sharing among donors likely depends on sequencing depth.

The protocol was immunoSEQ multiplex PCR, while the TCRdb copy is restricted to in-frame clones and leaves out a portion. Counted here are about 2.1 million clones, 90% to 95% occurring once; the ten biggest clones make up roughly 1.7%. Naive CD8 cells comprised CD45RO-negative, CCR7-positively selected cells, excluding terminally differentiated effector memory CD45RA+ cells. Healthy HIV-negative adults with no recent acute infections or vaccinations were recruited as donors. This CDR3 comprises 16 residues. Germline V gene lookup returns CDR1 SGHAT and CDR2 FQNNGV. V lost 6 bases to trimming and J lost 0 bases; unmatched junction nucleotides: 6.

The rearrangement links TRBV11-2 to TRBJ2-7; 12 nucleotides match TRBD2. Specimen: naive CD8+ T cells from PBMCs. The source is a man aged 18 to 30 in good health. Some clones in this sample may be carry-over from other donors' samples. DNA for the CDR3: TGTGCCAGCAGGGTACTAGCGGGAGGTGGCTCCTACGAGCAGTACTTC. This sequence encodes CASRVLAGGGSYEQYF.